This is a list of T cell receptor beta chains from one sample in a study of T cell responses to AZD1222 COVID-19 vaccine. TCRdb's table, derived via immunoSEQ multiplex PCR, lists solely in-frame clones and lacks some. The table shows over 60,000 clones, with about four fifths occurring only once. The source was peripheral blood, collected 28 days after the second AZD1222 dose. All receptors come from an adult who received the AZD1222 COVID-19 vaccine. Each CDR3 is given with its conserved first and last residue. D genes are given only for firm matches. Clone size is stated in some rows and not others, as once, few, many or a class when expanded.

V gene: TRBV19
clone size: -
D gene: -
J gene: TRBJ1-5
CDR3 DNA: TGTGCCAGTAGTATGGAGGGTTATAGCAATCAGCCCCAGCATTTT
CDR3 protein: CASSMEGYSNQPQHF

V gene: TRBV5-1
clone size: -
D gene: -
J gene: TRBJ1-2
CDR3 DNA: TGCGCCAGCAGCCCTGGCGTAGGTCTCTATGGCTACACCTTC
CDR3 protein: CASSPGVGLYGYTF

V gene: TRBV2
clone size: -
D gene: -
J gene: TRBJ2-2
CDR3 DNA: TGTGCCAGCAGTGATTTGGTCTGGGCCGGGGAGCTGTTTTTT
CDR3 protein: CASSDLVWAGELFF

V gene: TRBV7-9
clone size: -
D gene: -
J gene: TRBJ2-7
CDR3 DNA: TGTGCCAGCAGCCTGACTAGTGTCGAGCAGTACTTC
CDR3 protein: CASSLTSVEQYF

V gene: TRBV5-1
clone size: -
D gene: TRBD1
J gene: TRBJ1-2
CDR3 DNA: TGCGCCAGCAGAGCCGGGACAGGGGACTATGGCTACACCTTC
CDR3 protein: CASRAGTGDYGYTF

V gene: TRBV30
clone size: -
D gene: TRBD1
J gene: TRBJ2-5
CDR3 DNA: TGTGCCCTTTTACAGGGGATGGTGGAGACCCAGTACTTC
CDR3 protein: CALLQGMVETQYF

V gene: TRBV5-4
clone size: -
D gene: -
J gene: TRBJ2-5
CDR3 DNA: TGTGCCAGCAGCGCGCAGGGGTCAGAGACCCAGTACTTC
CDR3 protein: CASSAQGSETQYF

V gene: TRBV7-2
clone size: -
D gene: -
J gene: TRBJ1-5
CDR3 DNA: TGTGCCAGCAGCTTAGACCCAACACAGCCCCAGCATTTT
CDR3 protein: CASSLDPTQPQHF

V gene: TRBV10-3
clone size: -
D gene: -
J gene: TRBJ1-1
CDR3 DNA: TGTGCCATCAGTGAGTATTCAGGGATCGGCACTGAAGCTTTCTTT
CDR3 protein: CAISEYSGIGTEAFF

V gene: TRBV10-3
clone size: -
D gene: -
J gene: TRBJ2-7
CDR3 DNA: TGTGCCATCAGTGAGTCTTTGTTATACGAGCAGTACTTC
CDR3 protein: CAISESLLYEQYF

V gene: TRBV6-5
clone size: -
D gene: -
J gene: TRBJ1-1
CDR3 DNA: TGTGCCAGCAGGGTCGAGGGGCCGAACACTGAAGCTTTCTTT
CDR3 protein: CASRVEGPNTEAFF

V gene: TRBV2
clone size: -
D gene: -
J gene: TRBJ1-1
CDR3 DNA: TGTGCCAGCCGACAGGAGTTAGGCACTGAAGCTTTCTTT
CDR3 protein: CASRQELGTEAFF

V gene: TRBV3-1/TRBV3-2
clone size: -
D gene: -
J gene: TRBJ1-4
CDR3 DNA: TGTGCCAGCGGAGGTCGGGGGGCTGGTGAAAAACTGTTTTTT
CDR3 protein: CASGGRGAGEKLFF

V gene: TRBV30
clone size: -
D gene: -
J gene: TRBJ2-5
CDR3 DNA: TGTGCCTGGAGTGCCGCAGTAATTATGGAGACCCAGTACTTC
CDR3 protein: CAWSAAVIMETQYF

V gene: TRBV11-1
clone size: few
D gene: -
J gene: TRBJ1-6
CDR3 DNA: TGTGCCAGCACCGAAAGGAATTCACCCCTCCACTTT
CDR3 protein: CASTERNSPLHF